This T cell receptor (beta chain) was documented in a study of cytomegalovirus exposure and HLA in healthy donors. General study findings and limits: In vitro data verified a few CMV-associated chains as specific for CMV antigens. In a later analysis, TCR beta V- and J-gene trimming was associated with a missense DCLRE1C variant. It was assumed in the presence/absence analyses that sequencing depth was roughly uniform across donors. The study carried out a later analysis of TCR beta sequences. It associated some 15,000 of them with specific HLA alleles at a false discovery rate of 0.05.

V was trimmed by 0 bases and J by 5 bases, leaving 7 bases between them. The CDR3 covers 13 residues. Germline assignment: CDR1 SGHVS and CDR2 FNYEAQ. About this clone itself: What it binds is unknown.

The study ran its PCR with 60 Vbeta and 13 Jbeta primers. The data were produced by immunoSEQ multiplex PCR, yet TCRdb's version contains in-frame clones alone and is incomplete. This table has about 110,000 clones, 60% to 85% appearing once. The material sequenced was PBMCs. The TCR sequence derives from a woman younger than 45 in good health and CMV-seronegative. J is TRBJ1-1 and V is TRBV7-6, with D uncertain. The CDR3 sequence: CASSLAGRTEAFF. The CDR3 DNA reads as TGTGCCAGCAGCTTAGCAGGGAGGACTGAAGCTTTCTTT.